This T cell receptor beta chain was captured by sequencing in a study of cytomegalovirus exposure and HLA in healthy donors. Regarding the study as a whole: Later analysis found that TCR beta chains associated with HLA were more clonally expanded than other, equally common chains.

PCR amplification relied on 60 Vbeta primers (plus 13 Jbeta primers). Data came from immunoSEQ multiplex PCR; TCRdb stores just in-frame clones and leaves some out. Among about 300,000 clones, about nine tenths were seen once, and the ten largest hold around 4%. Germline-derived CDR1 and CDR2 are SEHNR and FQNEAQ (reference sequence). The CDR3 runs 16 residues. Remarks on this clone: Its matching antigen is unknown. Germline is not matched at one junction end, which may reflect a read error.

The receptor's source is a man in his forties in good health and CMV-seropositive. The V call is TRBV7-9, the J call TRBJ2-7; 9 positions agree with TRBD1. Sequencing was carried out using PBMCs. As DNA, the CDR3 is TGTTCCAGCAGCTTAGCGAAAAGACAGGGGGAGTACGAGCAGTACTTC. It yields the protein CSSSLAKRQGEYEQYF. The complete variable domain, with remaining parts taken from reference TRBV7-9 and TRBJ2-7, reads DTGVSQNPRHKITKRGQNVTFRCDPISEHNRLYWYRQTLGQGPEFLTYFQNEAQLEKSRLLSDRFSAERPKGSFSTLEIQRTEQGDSAMYLCSSSLAKRQGEYEQYFGPGTRLTVT.